A single sample is the source of the 25 T cell receptor beta chains below, sequenced in a study of cytomegalovirus exposure and HLA in healthy donors. Primers: 60 Vbeta forward and 13 Jbeta reverse. TCRdb's table, derived via immunoSEQ multiplex PCR, lists solely in-frame clones and lacks some. The data show 110,000 to 150,000 clones, 72% seen once. Sample: PBMCs. These receptors came from a man aged 35 to 55 in good health and CMV-seronegative.

This clone was counted between two and nine times. J is TRBJ2-3 and V is TRBV23-1, with D possibly TRBD1 on 5 matching bases. TRBV23-1 has ORF status, its function being uncertain. The ends were cut back, 6 bases at V and 3 bases at J, with 22 bases in the middle. The CDR3 is made up of 17 amino acids. In DNA form, the CDR3 reads TGCGCCAGCAGCCCTAAAAGGGGCAGTACCAGGACAGATACGCAGTATTTT. Protein product: CASSPKRGSTRTDTQYF.

The chain recombines TRBV9 with TRBJ2-1, with unresolved D. The CDR3 consists of 15 residues. The V gene's germline CDR1 is SGDLS and CDR2 YYNGEE. Trimming took off 4 bases at V and 0 bases at J, with 11 bases between the two ends. For the CDR3, the DNA is TGTGCCAGCAGCAAACTCGTCGCCTCCTACAATGAGCAGTTCTTC. Amino acids: CASSKLVASYNEQFF. The full variable domain, its missing parts supplied by reference TRBV9 and TRBJ2-1, is DSGVTQTPKHLITATGQRVTLRCSPRSGDLSVYWYQQSLDQGLQFLIQYYNGEERAKGNILERFSAQQFPDLHSELNLSSLELGDSALYFCASSKLVASYNEQFFGPGTRLTVL.

The V gene is TRBV7-3, the J gene TRBJ2-6, with a weak D call TRBD2 (6 bases). The V gene lost 2 bases and the J gene lost 7 bases, with 9 bases spanning the gap. Per the germline V gene, CDR1 is SGHTA and CDR2 is FQGTGA. The CDR3 runs 14 residues. CDR3 region: CASSLQGGANVLTF. CDR3 bases: TGTGCCAGCAGCTTACAGGGAGGAGCCAACGTCCTGACTTTC.

V and J are TRBV4-1 and TRBJ1-1, with D unresolved. Germline V gives CDR1 MGHRA, CDR2 YSYEKL. Between the trimmed V and J ends, which lost 0 bases and 5 bases, there was a span of 13 bases. The CDR3 has 15 residues. As DNA, the CDR3 is TGCGCCAGCAGCCAAGATGTGGGCTTTTGGACTGAAGCTTTCTTT. Amino acid sequence: CASSQDVGFWTEAFF.

The CDR3 DNA reads TGTGCCACCAGCAGAGATATTACGGGGTCGGGTCAGCCCCAGCATTTT. Residues: CATSRDITGSGQPQHF. V is TRBV15 and J is TRBJ1-5, with D unresolved. Trimming stripped 0 bases from V and 6 bases from J, with 15 bases between. In germline, CDR1 is LNHNV, CDR2 YYDKDF (reference sequence). The CDR3 consists of 16 residues.

The V call is TRBV6-6, the J call TRBJ1-2, with 7 bases matching TRBD1. The CDR3 has 15 residues. V shed 6 bases, J shed 5 bases, and the junction held 12 bases outside the gene matches. CDR1 MNHNY and CDR2 SVGAGI come from the germline V gene (reference sequence). The CDR3 region is CASSESGRGLYGYTF. CDR3 nucleotide sequence: TGTGCCAGCAGCGAAAGTGGAAGGGGGCTATATGGCTACACCTTC.

The chain uses TRBV28 and TRBJ2-7, with D possibly being TRBD1 (6 bases). The V gene's germline CDR1 is MDHEN and CDR2 SYDVKM. The V and J ends lost 4 bases and 3 bases respectively, with 34 bases between them. The CDR3 has 21 residues. As DNA, the CDR3 is TGTGCCAGCAGTTCCACGGGCCAGTGGCCAGGGGCCCGCCGGGTCGGCTACGAGCAGTACTTC. This gives the protein CASSSTGQWPGARRVGYEQYF. Filled out from reference TRBV28 and TRBJ2-7, the complete variable domain reads DVKVTQSSRYLVKRTGEKVFLECVQDMDHENMFWYRQDPGLGLRLIYFSYDVKMKEKGDIPEGYSVSREKKERFSLILESASTNQTSMYLCASSSTGQWPGARRVGYEQYFGPGTRLTVT.

CDR3 sequence reads: CASSLSGLSGYTF. The CDR3 DNA reads as TGTGCCAGCAGCCTGTCAGGGCTATCGGGCTACACCTTC. The rearrangement joins TRBV6-5 to TRBJ1-2; D may be TRBD1 (5 bases). The V gene's germline CDR1 is MNHEY and CDR2 SVGAGI. Trimming removed 6 bases at V and 8 bases at J, with 16 bases between. The CDR3 extends over 13 amino acids.

The J gene is TRBJ2-5, the V gene TRBV6-5; TRBD1 is a possible D gene (6 bases). Trimming shortened V by 0 bases and J by 1 base, and 6 bases separated the two germline ends. CDR1 is MNHEY, CDR2 SVGAGI, per germline. The CDR3 is made up of 14 amino acids. Here the CDR3 reads CASSYSRGQETQYF. The CDR3 DNA is TGTGCCAGCAGTTACTCCAGGGGCCAAGAGACCCAGTACTTC.

The chain employs TRBV9 and TRBJ2-1; 9 bases line up with TRBD2. This CDR3 region has 16 residues. Per germline, CDR1 SGDLS and CDR2 YYNGEE. V was clipped by 4 bases and J by 2 bases; unmatched bases: 7. CDR3 nucleotides: TGTGCCAGCAGCTTGACTAGCGGAATGACCTACAATGAGCAGTTCTTC. Translation: CASSLTSGMTYNEQFF.

This clone was seen more than once but under ten times. The chain joins TRBV4-3 to TRBJ1-3; D is ambiguous. V shed 4 bases and J shed 0 bases, with 7 bases lying between them. This CDR3 region has 14 residues. CDR1 and CDR2 from the germline V gene are LGHNA and YSLEER. In DNA, the CDR3 is TGCGCCAGCAGCCTACAGAACTCTGGAAACACCATATATTTT. Its translation: CASSLQNSGNTIYF.

The genes are TRBV30 and TRBJ1-2; unclear D gene. CDR1 is GTSNPN and CDR2 is SVGIG in the germline V gene (reference sequence). V was shortened by 2 bases and J by 4 bases, with 14 bases between the two germline ends. This CDR3 spans 14 amino acids. The CDR3 bases are TGTGCCTGGAGTCGAGCCGGGTCGGGCTATGGCTACACCTTC. As protein: CAWSRAGSGYGYTF.

V and J are TRBV7-9 and TRBJ2-7; D possibly corresponds to TRBD2 (6 bases). Germline V gene lookup returns CDR1 SEHNR and CDR2 FQNEAQ (reference sequence). The CDR3 consists of 16 residues. Trimming pared 1 base from V and 3 bases from J, leaving 16 bases between. The CDR3 reads CASSLVRGGGFYEQYF. CDR3 coding DNA: TGTGCCAGCAGCTTAGTAAGGGGAGGAGGTTTCTACGAGCAGTACTTC. Drawing the rest from reference TRBV7-9 and TRBJ2-7, the complete variable domain is DTGVSQNPRHKITKRGQNVTFRCDPISEHNRLYWYRQTLGQGPEFLTYFQNEAQLEKSRLLSDRFSAERPKGSFSTLEIQRTEQGDSAMYLCASSLVRGGGFYEQYFGPGTRLTVT.

The chain uses TRBV20-1 and TRBJ2-7, with D hard to call. CDR1 is DFQATT and CDR2 is SNEGSKA in the germline V gene (reference sequence). V shed 0 bases and J shed 4 bases, with 4 bases lying between them. This CDR3 is 11 amino acids long. The CDR3 nucleotides are TGCAGTGCTAGAGAGAGGTACGAGCAGTACTTC. Its protein product is CSARERYEQYF.

The V gene is TRBV30, the J gene TRBJ1-1, with D possibly matching TRBD1 (5 bases). The CDR3 loop spans 14 amino acids. Germline V lookup: CDR1 GTSNPN, CDR2 SVGIG (reference sequence). The germline V and J ends were trimmed by 0 bases and 5 bases, with 13 bases remaining between them. The CDR3 bases are TGTGCCTGGAGTGTAATACAGGTGGGGACTGAAGCTTTCTTT. This codes for CAWSVIQVGTEAFF.

This chain connects TRBV5-1 to TRBJ1-3; 7 bases are a match to TRBD1. Germline V gene lookup returns CDR1 SGHRS and CDR2 YFSETQ. This CDR3 spans 15 amino acids. The junction had 8 bases not matched to a gene; V was cut back by 4 bases and J by 4 bases. The CDR3, as DNA: TGCGCCAGCAGCAACCAAGACAGGGCGGGAAACACCATATATTTT. Amino acids: CASSNQDRAGNTIYF.

V gene TRBV5-1 combines with J gene TRBJ2-2, with 10 nucleotides matching TRBD1. The CDR3 has 16 residues. Losses at the gene ends were 4 bases for V and 5 bases for J; bases not matched to a gene: 8. Germline V gene data show CDR1 as SGHRS and CDR2 as YFSETQ. CDR3 in amino acids: CASSRRDRGETGELFF. The CDR3 region has the DNA TGCGCCAGCAGCCGAAGGGACAGGGGAGAAACCGGGGAGCTGTTTTTT.

The V and J genes are TRBV28 and TRBJ2-4; D gene uncertain. V shed 2 bases and J shed 0 bases, with 5 bases lying between them. The germline CDR1 and CDR2 sequences are MDHEN and SYDVKM. The CDR3 has 14 residues. CDR3 nucleotides: TGTGCCAGCAGTTTAGGCATAGCCAAAAACATTCAGTACTTC. Protein product: CASSLGIAKNIQYF.

The J gene is TRBJ2-6, the V gene TRBV5-1; 9 bases are a match to TRBD1. The germline V gene encodes CDR1 SGHRS and CDR2 YFSETQ. This CDR3 contains 16 residues. J was trimmed by 3 bases and V by 0 bases; bases with no gene match: 1. The CDR3 here is CASSLDRGLGANVLTF. For the CDR3, the DNA is TGCGCCAGCAGCTTGGACAGGGGGCTTGGGGCCAACGTCCTGACTTTC.

Only a few counts were recorded for this clone. V and J are TRBV5-1 and TRBJ2-1; TRBD1 matches 7 bases. Unmatched junction bases numbered 7, after V lost 3 bases and J lost 4 bases. CDR3 length equals 15 residues. Germline lookup yields CDR1 SGHRS and CDR2 YFSETQ. CDR3 sequence: CASSYAAGGYNEQFF. In DNA form, the CDR3 reads TGCGCCAGCAGCTATGCGGCAGGGGGTTACAATGAGCAGTTCTTC.

The chain has TRBV7-9 and TRBJ2-3; D might be TRBD2 (7 bases). Trimming shortened V by 5 bases and J by 1 base, and 13 bases separated the two germline ends. The germline V gene encodes CDR1 SEHNR and CDR2 FQNEAQ (reference sequence). The CDR3 has 15 residues. The CDR3 coding sequence is TGTGCCAGCAGCCCCCTAGGGGGGGGCACAGATACGCAGTATTTT. Its protein product is CASSPLGGGTDTQYF.

The chain links TRBV5-1 to TRBJ2-5; maybe TRBD2 (6 bases). The CDR3 extends over 13 amino acids. The germline V gene has CDR1 SGHRS and CDR2 YFSETQ. The ends were cut back, 5 bases at V and 1 base at J, with 9 bases in the middle. Here the CDR3 reads CASRGGTQETQYF. For the CDR3, the DNA is TGCGCCAGCAGAGGCGGGACCCAAGAGACCCAGTACTTC.

V and J are TRBV7-6 and TRBJ2-2; possible D gene TRBD1, 7 bases. The CDR3 extends over 16 amino acids. Trimming took 1 base from V and 4 from J, leaving 13 bases between them. Germline V gives CDR1 SGHVS, CDR2 FNYEAQ. CDR3 nucleotides: TGTGCCAGCAGCTTAGGGGGGGACAGTCCCACCGGGGAGCTGTTTTTT. Translation: CASSLGGDSPTGELFF. The full variable domain, its missing parts supplied by reference TRBV7-6 and TRBJ2-2, is GAGVSQSPRYKVTKRGQDVALRCDPISGHVSLYWYRQALGQGPEFLTYFNYEAQQDKSGLPNDRFSAERPEGSISTLTIQRTEQRDSAMYRCASSLGGDSPTGELFFGEGSRLTVL.

The rearrangement uses TRBV9 and TRBJ1-1; TRBD1 agrees at 7 bases. This CDR3 contains 17 residues. V trimming: 4 bases; J trimming: 0 bases; junction bases outside the gene matches: 12. Germline lookup yields CDR1 SGDLS and CDR2 YYNGEE. CDR3 residues: CASSPLWNRGMNTEAFF. The CDR3 DNA reads as TGTGCCAGCAGCCCTTTGTGGAACAGGGGTATGAACACTGAAGCTTTCTTT.

This chain uses TRBV27 with TRBJ2-7; the D gene is possibly TRBD2 (5 bases). The CDR3 covers 12 residues. The germline V and J ends were trimmed by 5 bases and 9 bases, with 14 bases remaining between them. Germline V CDR1 and CDR2: MNHEY, SMNVEV (reference sequence). CDR3 bases: TGTGCCAGCAGTCCAAGTGGAGGTAGGCAGTACTTC. This sequence encodes CASSPSGGRQYF.